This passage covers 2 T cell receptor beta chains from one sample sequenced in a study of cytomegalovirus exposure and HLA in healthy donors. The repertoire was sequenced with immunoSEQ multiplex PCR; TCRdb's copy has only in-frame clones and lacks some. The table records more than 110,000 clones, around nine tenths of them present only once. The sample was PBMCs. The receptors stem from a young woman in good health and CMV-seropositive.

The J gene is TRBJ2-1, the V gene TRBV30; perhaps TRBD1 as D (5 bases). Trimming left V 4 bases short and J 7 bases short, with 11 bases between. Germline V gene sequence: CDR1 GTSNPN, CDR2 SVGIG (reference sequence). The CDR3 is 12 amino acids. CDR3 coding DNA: TGTGCCTGGACAGGGAACGGAAATGAGCAGTTCTTC. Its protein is CAWTGNGNEQFF. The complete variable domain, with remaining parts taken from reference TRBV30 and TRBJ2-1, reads SQTIHQWPATLVQPVGSPLSLECTVEGTSNPNLYWYRQAAGRGLQLLFYSVGIGQISSEVPQNLSASRPQDRQFILSSKKLLLSDSGFYLCAWTGNGNEQFFGPGTRLTVL.

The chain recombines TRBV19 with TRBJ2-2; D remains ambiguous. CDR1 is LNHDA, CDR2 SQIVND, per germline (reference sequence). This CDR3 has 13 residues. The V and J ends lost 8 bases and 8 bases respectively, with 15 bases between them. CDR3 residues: CASGGGMRGELFF. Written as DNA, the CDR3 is TGTGCCAGTGGCGGTGGCATGCGGGGGGAGCTGTTTTTT.